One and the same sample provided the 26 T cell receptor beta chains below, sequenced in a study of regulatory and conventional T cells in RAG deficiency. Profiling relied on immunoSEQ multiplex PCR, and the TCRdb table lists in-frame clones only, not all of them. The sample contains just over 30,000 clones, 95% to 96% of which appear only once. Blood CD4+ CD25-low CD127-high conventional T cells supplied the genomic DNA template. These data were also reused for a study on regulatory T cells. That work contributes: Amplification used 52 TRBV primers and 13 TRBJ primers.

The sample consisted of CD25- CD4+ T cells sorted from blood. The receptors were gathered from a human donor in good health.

The CDR3 DNA is TGCAGTGCTAGCGGGGGATACGAGCAGTACTTC. Translating gives CSASGGYEQYF. The V and J genes are TRBV20-1 and TRBJ2-7, with D possibly being TRBD2 (6 bases). The CDR3 length is 11 residues. Germline CDR1 reads DFQATT; CDR2 reads SNEGSKA (reference sequence). The V gene lost 3 bases and the J gene lost 4 bases, with 7 bases spanning the gap.

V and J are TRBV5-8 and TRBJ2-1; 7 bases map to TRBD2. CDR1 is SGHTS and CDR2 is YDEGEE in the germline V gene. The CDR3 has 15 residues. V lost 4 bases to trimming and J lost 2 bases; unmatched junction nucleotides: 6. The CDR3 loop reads CASSVERGTYNEQFF. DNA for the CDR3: TGTGCCAGCAGCGTGGAGCGGGGCACCTACAATGAGCAGTTCTTC.

The CDR3 DNA follows: TGTGCCTGGAGTACGGGTAATCAGCCCCAGCATTTT. This sequence encodes CAWSTGNQPQHF. V usage is TRBV30 and J usage is TRBJ1-5; D remains unclear. The CDR3 contains 12 residues. The ends were cut back, 2 bases at V and 4 bases at J, with 6 bases in the middle. Germline V CDR1 and CDR2: GTSNPN, SVGIG (reference sequence).

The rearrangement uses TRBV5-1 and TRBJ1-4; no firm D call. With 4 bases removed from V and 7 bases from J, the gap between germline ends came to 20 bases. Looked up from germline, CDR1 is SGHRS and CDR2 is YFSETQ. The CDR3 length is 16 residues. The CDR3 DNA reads TGCGCCAGCAGCGTGCTACCGCGGGGAGGCTCTGAAAAACTGTTTTTT. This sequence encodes CASSVLPRGGSEKLFF.

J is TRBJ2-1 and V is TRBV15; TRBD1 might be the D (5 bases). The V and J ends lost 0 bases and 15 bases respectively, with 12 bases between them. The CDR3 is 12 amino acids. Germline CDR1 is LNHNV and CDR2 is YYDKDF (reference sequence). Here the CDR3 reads CATSRDQGPTFF. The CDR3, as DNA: TGTGCCACCAGCAGAGATCAGGGTCCTACGTTCTTC.

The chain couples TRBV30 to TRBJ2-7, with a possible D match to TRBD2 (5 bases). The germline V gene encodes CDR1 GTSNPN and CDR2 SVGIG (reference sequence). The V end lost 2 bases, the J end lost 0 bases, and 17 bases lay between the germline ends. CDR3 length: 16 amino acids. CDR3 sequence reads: CAWSPLGSTSSYEQYF. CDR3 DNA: TGTGCCTGGAGTCCGCTTGGGAGTACGAGCTCCTACGAGCAGTACTTC.

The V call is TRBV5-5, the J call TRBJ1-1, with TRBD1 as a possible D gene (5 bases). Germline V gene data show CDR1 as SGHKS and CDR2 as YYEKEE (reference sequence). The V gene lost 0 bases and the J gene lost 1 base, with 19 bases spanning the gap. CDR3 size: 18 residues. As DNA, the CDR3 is TGTGCCAGCAGCTTGGAGGGCCGCGGGACTTCATCGAACACTGAAGCTTTCTTT. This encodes CASSLEGRGTSSNTEAFF.

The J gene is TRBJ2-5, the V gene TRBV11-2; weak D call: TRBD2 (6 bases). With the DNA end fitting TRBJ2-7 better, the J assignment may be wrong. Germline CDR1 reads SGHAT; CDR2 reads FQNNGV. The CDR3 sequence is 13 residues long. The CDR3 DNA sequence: TGTGCCAGCAGCAGATTCTGGGGAGGCGAGCAGTACTTC. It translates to CASSRFWGGEQYF.

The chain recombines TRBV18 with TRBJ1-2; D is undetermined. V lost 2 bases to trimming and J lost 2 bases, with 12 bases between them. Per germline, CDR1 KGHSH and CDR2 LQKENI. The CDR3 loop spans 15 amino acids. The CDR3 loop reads CASSPIALENYGYTF. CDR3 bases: TGTGCCAGCTCACCAATAGCACTAGAGAACTATGGCTACACCTTC.

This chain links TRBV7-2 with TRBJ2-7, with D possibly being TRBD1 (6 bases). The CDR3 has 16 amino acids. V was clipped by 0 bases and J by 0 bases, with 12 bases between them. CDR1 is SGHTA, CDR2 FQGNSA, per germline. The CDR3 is CASSLALVGGSYEQYF. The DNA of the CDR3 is TGTGCCAGCAGCTTAGCTTTGGTAGGGGGCTCCTACGAGCAGTACTTC.

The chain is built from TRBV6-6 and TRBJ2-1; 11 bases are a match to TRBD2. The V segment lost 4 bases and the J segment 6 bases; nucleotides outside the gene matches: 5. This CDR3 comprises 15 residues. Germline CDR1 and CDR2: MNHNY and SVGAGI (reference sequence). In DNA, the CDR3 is TGTGCCAGCAGTTCCCGACTAGCGGGGATCAATGAGCAGTTCTTC. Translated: CASSSRLAGINEQFF.

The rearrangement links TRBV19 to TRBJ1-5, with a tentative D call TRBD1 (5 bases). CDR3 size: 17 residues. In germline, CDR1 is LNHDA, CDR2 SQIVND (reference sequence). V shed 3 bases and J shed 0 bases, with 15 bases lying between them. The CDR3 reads CASSIGHHGGSNQPQHF. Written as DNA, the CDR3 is TGTGCCAGTAGTATCGGACACCACGGGGGTAGCAATCAGCCCCAGCATTTT.

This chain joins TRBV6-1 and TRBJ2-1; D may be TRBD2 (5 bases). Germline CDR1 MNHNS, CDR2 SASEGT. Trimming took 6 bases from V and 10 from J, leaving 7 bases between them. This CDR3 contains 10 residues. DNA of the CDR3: TGTGCCAGCAGCCGGGAAGAGCAGTTCTTC. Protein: CASSREEQFF.

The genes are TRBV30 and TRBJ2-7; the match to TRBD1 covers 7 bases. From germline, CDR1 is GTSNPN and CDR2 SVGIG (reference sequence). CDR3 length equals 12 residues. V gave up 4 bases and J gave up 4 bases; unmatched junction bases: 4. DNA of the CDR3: TGTGCCTGGACCAACAGGGGATACGAGCAGTACTTC. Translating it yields CAWTNRGYEQYF.

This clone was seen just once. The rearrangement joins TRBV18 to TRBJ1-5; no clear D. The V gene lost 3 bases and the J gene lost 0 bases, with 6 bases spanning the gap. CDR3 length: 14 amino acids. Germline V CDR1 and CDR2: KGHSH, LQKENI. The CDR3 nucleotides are TGTGCCAGCTCACCCGAGTATAGCAATCAGCCCCAGCATTTT. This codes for CASSPEYSNQPQHF.

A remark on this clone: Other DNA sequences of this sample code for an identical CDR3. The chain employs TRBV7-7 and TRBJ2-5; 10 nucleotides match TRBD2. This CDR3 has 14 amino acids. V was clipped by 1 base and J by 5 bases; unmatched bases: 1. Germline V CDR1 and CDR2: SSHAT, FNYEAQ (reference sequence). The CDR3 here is CASSLGSGRETQYF. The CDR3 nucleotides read TGTGCCAGCAGCTTAGGTAGCGGGAGGGAGACCCAGTACTTC. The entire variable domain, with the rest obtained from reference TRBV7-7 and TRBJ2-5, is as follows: GAGVSQSPRYKVTKRGQDVTLRCDPISSHATLYWYQQALGQGPEFLTYFNYEAQPDKSGLPSDRFSAERPEGSISTLTIQRTEQRDSAMYRCASSLGSGRETQYFGPGTRLLVL.

The CDR3 DNA reads TGTGCCAGCAGCCCGGACAGGGTCGAAGGCTACACCTTC. This gives the protein CASSPDRVEGYTF. The chain uses TRBV7-2 and TRBJ1-2; 8 bases line up with TRBD1. V trimming: 5 bases; J trimming: 8 bases; junction bases outside the gene matches: 7. The germline CDR1 and CDR2 sequences are SGHTA and FQGNSA. This CDR3 spans 13 amino acids.

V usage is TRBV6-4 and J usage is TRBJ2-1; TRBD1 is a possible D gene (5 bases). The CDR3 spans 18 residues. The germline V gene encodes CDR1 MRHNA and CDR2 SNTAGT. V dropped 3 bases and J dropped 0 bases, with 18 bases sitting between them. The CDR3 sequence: CASSEHSGKRSSYNEQFF. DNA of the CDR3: TGTGCCAGCAGTGAACATTCAGGGAAGAGGAGCTCCTACAATGAGCAGTTCTTC.

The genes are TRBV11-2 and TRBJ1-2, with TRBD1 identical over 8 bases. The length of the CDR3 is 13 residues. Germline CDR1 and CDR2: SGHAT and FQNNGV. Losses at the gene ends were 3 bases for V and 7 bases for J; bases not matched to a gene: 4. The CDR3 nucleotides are TGTGCCAGCAGCTTTCAGGGGGCGGGTGGCTACACCTTC. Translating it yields CASSFQGAGGYTF.

The CDR3 region is CASSKGPGQDYNEQFF. The CDR3 DNA sequence: TGTGCCAGTAGTAAGGGTCCGGGACAGGACTACAATGAGCAGTTCTTC. This chain joins TRBV19 and TRBJ2-1; 8 bases align to TRBD1. The CDR3 runs 16 residues. Trimming at V came to 4 bases and at J to 3 bases, leaving 8 bases not matched to a gene. The germline V gene encodes CDR1 LNHDA and CDR2 SQIVND (reference sequence).

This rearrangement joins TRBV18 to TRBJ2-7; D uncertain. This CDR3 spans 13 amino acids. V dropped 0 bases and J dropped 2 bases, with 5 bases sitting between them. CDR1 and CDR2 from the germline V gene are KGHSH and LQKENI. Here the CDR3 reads CASSPPLTYEQYF. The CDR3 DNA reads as TGTGCCAGCTCACCACCTTTAACCTACGAGCAGTACTTC.

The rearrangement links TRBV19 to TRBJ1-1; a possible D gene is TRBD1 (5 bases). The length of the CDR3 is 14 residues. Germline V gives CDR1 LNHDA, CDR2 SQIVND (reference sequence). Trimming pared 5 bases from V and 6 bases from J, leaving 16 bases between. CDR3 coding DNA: TGTGCCAGTAGTTCGAAGGTCGGGGGTGCTGAAGCTTTCTTT. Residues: CASSSKVGGAEAFF.

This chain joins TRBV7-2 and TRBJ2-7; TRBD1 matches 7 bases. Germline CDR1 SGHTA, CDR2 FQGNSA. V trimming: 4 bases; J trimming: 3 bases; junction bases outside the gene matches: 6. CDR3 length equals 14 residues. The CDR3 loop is CASSSQGQIYEQYF. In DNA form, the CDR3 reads TGTGCCAGCAGCTCTCAGGGACAGATCTACGAGCAGTACTTC.

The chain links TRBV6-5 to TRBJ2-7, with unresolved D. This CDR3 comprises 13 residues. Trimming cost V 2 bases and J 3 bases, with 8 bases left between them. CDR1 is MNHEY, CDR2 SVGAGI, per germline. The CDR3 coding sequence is TGTGCCAGCAGTTACCAGATCTTCTACGAGCAGTACTTC. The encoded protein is CASSYQIFYEQYF.

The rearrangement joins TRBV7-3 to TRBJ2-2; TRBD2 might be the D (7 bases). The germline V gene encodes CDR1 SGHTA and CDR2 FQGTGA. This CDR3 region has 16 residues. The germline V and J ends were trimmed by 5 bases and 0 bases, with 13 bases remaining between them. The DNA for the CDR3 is TGTGCCAGCAGCCCACAGGGACTAACGAACACCGGGGAGCTGTTTTTT. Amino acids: CASSPQGLTNTGELFF.

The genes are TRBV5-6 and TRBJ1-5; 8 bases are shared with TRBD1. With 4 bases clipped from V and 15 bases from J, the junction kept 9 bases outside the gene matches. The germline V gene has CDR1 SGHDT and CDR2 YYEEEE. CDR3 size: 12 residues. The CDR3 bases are TGTGCCAGCAGCCACCGACAGGGGTCCTGGCATTTT. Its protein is CASSHRQGSWHF.